Described below is a single T cell receptor beta chain sequence and its context. Its cognate antigen is unknown. The sample comes from a study of T cell repertoires in cytomegalovirus infection. Study information: HLA-B-restricted CMV epitopes that are well studied were used alongside recently identified HLA-C-restricted ones.

From the reads, TCRdb called clonotypes with MiXCR, one entry per CDR3 protein. The sample holds fewer than 1,000,000 distinct CDR3 sequences, less than 35% seen once. The length of the CDR3 is 13 residues. The V gene lost 6 bases and the J gene lost 4 bases, with 11 bases spanning the gap. Germline CDR1 reads SGHVS; CDR2 reads FNYEAQ. Sequenced here: cultured CD8+ T cells from PBMCs, sampled from culture after CMV antigen stimulation. This chain connects TRBV7-6 to TRBJ2-3, with no clear D. This clonotype was sampled from a human donor in good health (CMV status not recorded). Some clones in this sample may be carry-over from other donors' samples. The CDR3 sequence is CASSSKAPDTQYF. The CDR3 DNA follows: TGTGCCAGCAGTAGCAAAGCCCCAGATACGCAGTATTTT.